This T cell receptor (beta chain) was retrieved from a study of technical replicates of blood from several donors. Only in-frame clones appear in the TCRdb table, and some are missing; sequencing was by immunoSEQ multiplex PCR. The sample has approximately 73,000 clones, around 92% seen once. Germline V gene lookup returns CDR1 SGHAT and CDR2 FQDESV (reference sequence). This CDR3 has 17 residues. V lost 5 bases and J lost 0, with 20 bases in between. Sequencing used T cells isolated from PBMCs. The TCR sequence derives from a human donor in good health. The V call is TRBV11-1, the J call TRBJ2-7; no definite D call. The CDR3 region has the DNA TGTGCCAGCAGCCCCGAAATTTATGTGAGTGACTCCTACGAGCAGTACTTC. Protein sequence: CASSPEIYVSDSYEQYF.